The 22 T cell receptor beta chains below all came from one sample that was sequenced in a study of identical twins (dated by TCRdb to 2016 to 2017). The method behind the library was 5' RACE. Sequencing was carried out with an Illumina HiSeq 2000. Through fastp at Q25 and MiXCR, TCRdb rebuilt clones from the public reads, retaining in-frame beta chains. Each record represents a unique CDR3 protein, reported with the most common genes and DNA among its rows. Counted in this sample were about 240,000 distinct CDR3 sequences; approximately 6.8% of them appeared once. More than 5% of the sample belongs to the ten largest clones. The same sample was also used in a study of yellow fever vaccine responses in identical twins.

The sample comprised CD8+ T cells sorted from blood. The receptors stem from a woman aged 18-29 years in good health.

The rearrangement uses TRBV5-1 and TRBJ2-5; D may be TRBD1 (5 bases). V shed 3 bases and J shed 2 bases, with 8 bases lying between them. CDR1 SGHRS and CDR2 YFSETQ come from the germline V gene. The CDR3 loop spans 13 amino acids. CDR3: CASSSDIQETQYF. The CDR3 bases are TGCGCCAGCAGCTCGGACATTCAAGAGACCCAGTACTTC.

The rearrangement uses TRBV28 and TRBJ2-7, with 8 bases matching TRBD1. In germline, CDR1 is MDHEN, CDR2 SYDVKM. The length of the CDR3 is 15 residues. With V trimmed by 7 bases and J by 3 bases, 11 bases remained unmatched. The CDR3 sequence: CASTPARDRFYEQYV. In nucleotides, the CDR3 is TGTGCCAGCACCCCCGCCCGGGACAGGTTCTACGAGCAGTACGTC.

This clonotype showed up many times. The chain joins TRBV5-5 to TRBJ2-5; the match to TRBD2 covers 9 bases. Per the germline V gene, CDR1 is SGHKS and CDR2 is YYEKEE (reference sequence). CDR3 length: 16 amino acids. V was clipped by 1 base and J by 0 bases; unmatched bases: 4. CDR3 in amino acids: CASSLLAGKYQETQYF. The CDR3 DNA reads as TGTGCCAGCAGCTTGCTAGCGGGAAAGTACCAAGAGACCCAGTACTTC. Based on the CDR3 plus reference TRBV5-5 and TRBJ2-5, the full variable domain is DAGVTQSPTHLIKTRGQQVTLRCSPISGHKSVSWYQQVLGQGPQFIFQYYEKEERGRGNFPDRFSARQFPNYSSELNVNALLLGDSALYLCASSLLAGKYQETQYFGPGTRLLVL.

The chain recombines TRBV4-1 with TRBJ1-2; D is possibly TRBD1 (5 bases). This CDR3 comprises 15 residues. V lost 4 bases, J lost 8 bases, and 20 bases lay in between. Germline CDR1 is MGHRA and CDR2 is YSYEKL. The CDR3 protein is CASSPYPPGTEGYTF. The CDR3 DNA reads as TGCGCCAGCAGCCCCTACCCACCAGGGACGGAGGGCTACACCTTC.

This chain connects TRBV6-5 to TRBJ2-7; maybe TRBD1 (5 bases). V lost 6 bases, J lost 1 base, and 10 bases lay in between. This CDR3 is built from 13 residues. Germline CDR1 reads MNHEY; CDR2 reads SVGAGI. CDR3 coding DNA: TGTGCCAGCAGATATACAGGATCCTACGAGCAGTACTTC. Translation gives CASRYTGSYEQYF.

This clonotype was seen ten or more times. The rearrangement uses TRBV12-3 or TRBV12-4 and TRBJ1-6, with TRBD1 matching over 7 bases. Germline trimming cut 2 bases from V and 9 bases from J; bases unmatched to any gene: 4. This CDR3 spans 14 amino acids. As DNA, the CDR3 is TGTGCCAGCAGTTTACGGCAGGGGGTTTCACCCCTCCACTTT. This encodes CASSLRQGVSPLHF.

In its sample, this clonotype was seen many times. V is TRBV2 and J is TRBJ1-4, with 8 positions matching TRBD1. Germline V gives CDR1 SNHLY, CDR2 FYNNEI. This CDR3 contains 11 residues. The V gene end was trimmed by 2 bases and the J gene end by 15 bases; junction bases not matched to a gene: 2. Written as DNA, the CDR3 is TGTGCCAGCAGTGAATTACAGGGGGTGTTTTTT. It yields the protein CASSELQGVFF.

This clonotype came up many times. The chain combines TRBV12-3 or TRBV12-4 with TRBJ2-3; 8 bases agree with TRBD2. This CDR3 has 17 amino acids. V trimming: 2 bases; J trimming: 0 bases; junction bases outside the gene matches: 7. The CDR3 DNA reads as TGTGCCAGCAGTTTATTCGGGGGGGCTGATAGCACAGATACGCAGTATTTT. Translated, it gives CASSLFGGADSTDTQYF.

This chain joins TRBV28 and TRBJ1-1, with 7 bases aligning to TRBD1. The J segment lost 1 base and the V segment lost 3 bases, leaving 11 bases of the junction unmatched. Germline assignment: CDR1 MDHEN and CDR2 SYDVKM. The CDR3 has 17 amino acids. The CDR3 sequence is CASSLHPMDRWNTEAFF. The CDR3, as DNA: TGTGCCAGCAGTTTGCACCCCATGGACAGGTGGAACACTGAAGCTTTCTTT.

This clonotype came up a few times. The V and J genes are TRBV28 and TRBJ1-4, with 11 positions matching TRBD1. The V and J ends lost 6 bases and 4 bases, in that order; junction bases with no gene match: 13. This CDR3 comprises 18 residues. Per germline, CDR1 MDHEN and CDR2 SYDVKM. Written as DNA, the CDR3 is TGTGCCAGCAGCTTCCGGACAGGGGGCGTCGAAAATAATGAAAAACTGTTTTTT. Residues: CASSFRTGGVENNEKLFF. Full variable domain (remainder filled in from reference TRBV28 and TRBJ1-4): DVKVTQSSRYLVKRTGEKVFLECVQDMDHENMFWYRQDPGLGLRLIYFSYDVKMKEKGDIPEGYSVSREKKERFSLILESASTNQTSMYLCASSFRTGGVENNEKLFFGSGTQLSVL.

This clonotype was seen repeatedly, ten times or more. This sequence joins TRBV11-2 and TRBJ2-7; D is possibly TRBD1 (6 bases). The V and J ends lost 6 bases and 3 bases respectively, with 15 bases between them. The CDR3 sequence is 14 residues long. Germline V CDR1 and CDR2: SGHAT, FQNNGV. The DNA for the CDR3 is TGTGCCAGCAGTCTAGTGGGGACACTCTACGAGCAGTACTTC. Translation gives CASSLVGTLYEQYF.

The chain employs TRBV6-1 and TRBJ2-3; the match to TRBD2 covers 9 bases. Trimming removed 0 bases from V and 1 base from J; junction bases left unmatched: 2. Germline assignment: CDR1 MNHNS and CDR2 SASEGT. CDR3 size: 16 residues. The chain's CDR3 is CASSEAIAGGTDTQYF. The CDR3 DNA reads as TGTGCCAGCAGTGAAGCAATAGCGGGGGGCACAGATACGCAGTATTTT.

The chain links TRBV6-5 to TRBJ2-1, with TRBD2 matching 7 bases. Germline CDR1 and CDR2: MNHEY and SVGAGI. The V segment lost 2 bases and the J segment 4 bases; nucleotides outside the gene matches: 5. This CDR3 comprises 15 residues. The CDR3 nucleotides read TGTGCCAGCAGTTACGGGAGGGAGCGGTACAATGAGCAGTTCTTC. Encoded protein: CASSYGRERYNEQFF.

The rearrangement joins TRBV6-1 to TRBJ2-1; possible D gene TRBD2, 6 bases. Trimming removed 1 base from V and 1 base from J, with 11 bases in between. The CDR3 is 16 amino acids. Germline-derived CDR1 and CDR2 are MNHNS and SASEGT. The CDR3 DNA is TGTGCCAGCAGTGAAGAAAATAGCGGTTCCTACAATGAGCAGTTCTTC. This encodes CASSEENSGSYNEQFF.

In this sample, this clonotype turned up a few times. The chain is built from TRBV6-4 and TRBJ2-3; 10 bases line up with TRBD1. The CDR3 loop spans 14 amino acids. Germline CDR1 MRHNA, CDR2 SNTAGT. Losses at the gene ends were 4 bases for V and 4 bases for J; bases not matched to a gene: 2. The CDR3 region is CASSGQGAPDTQYF. The CDR3 DNA is TGTGCCAGCAGTGGACAGGGGGCTCCAGATACGCAGTATTTT.

This clonotype was counted ten times or more. The gene calls are TRBV9 and TRBJ2-7; D uncertain. CDR1 is SGDLS and CDR2 is YYNGEE in the germline V gene. V gave up 1 base and J gave up 1 base, with 9 bases separating them. The CDR3 contains 14 residues. CDR3 DNA: TGTGCCAGCAGCGTACGGGCCGATTCCTACGAGCAGTACGTC. Its translation: CASSVRADSYEQYV.

V usage is TRBV3-1 and J usage is TRBJ2-1; 7 bases fit TRBD2. CDR1 LGHDT and CDR2 YNNKEL come from the germline V gene (reference sequence). The ends lost 0 bases at V and 4 bases at J; junction bases unmatched: 9. The CDR3 consists of 17 residues. Here the CDR3 DNA reads TGTGCCAGCAGCCAAGATTGGCGGGAGACGTTTTACAATGAGCAGTTCTTC. This translates into CASSQDWRETFYNEQFF.

This clonotype was recorded a few times. CDR3 amino acids: CASSKKGTGAPMEQYF. CDR3 nucleotide sequence: TGTGCCAGCAGCAAAAAGGGGACTGGAGCCCCTATGGAGCAGTACTTC. The chain combines TRBV21-1 with TRBJ2-7; the table assigns TRBD2, which was not confirmed against the DNA. TRBV21-1 is a listed pseudogene. The CDR3 totals 16 residues.

This clonotype occurred many times. This rearrangement joins TRBV5-4 to TRBJ2-7, with D perhaps matching TRBD2 (6 bases). CDR3 length: 14 residues. Germline V gives CDR1 SGHNT, CDR2 YYREEE (reference sequence). Trimming cost V 0 bases and J 2 bases, with 9 bases left between them. The CDR3 loop reads CASSLVGGPYEQYF. CDR3 DNA sequence: TGTGCCAGCAGCTTGGTCGGGGGACCCTACGAGCAGTACTTC.

This clonotype was seen only a few times. The CDR3, as DNA: TGTGCCAGCAGCTCAACAGGATCTAGCGGGAGGCCGAGCTCCTACAATGAGCAGTTCTTC. Protein: CASSSTGSSGRPSSYNEQFF. V is TRBV13 and J is TRBJ2-1, with TRBD2 matching over 11 bases. Germline CDR1 reads PRHDT; CDR2 reads FYEKMQ (reference sequence). This CDR3 is built from 20 residues. V shed 4 bases, J shed 0 bases, and the junction held 14 bases outside the gene matches.

The chain uses TRBV6-1 and TRBJ2-2, with 11 bases fitting TRBD2. Germline V gene sequence: CDR1 MNHNS, CDR2 SASEGT. Trimming removed 6 bases from V and 3 bases from J; junction bases left unmatched: 12. The CDR3 covers 18 residues. CDR3 protein: CASRSRFSGGAYTGELFF. CDR3 sequence (DNA): TGTGCCAGCAGAAGTAGGTTTAGCGGGGGGGCCTACACCGGGGAGCTGTTTTTT.

The rearrangement links TRBV6-1 to TRBJ2-7; D might be TRBD1 (6 bases). V lost 10 bases to trimming and J lost 5 bases, with 24 bases between them. Germline-derived CDR1 and CDR2 are MNHNS and SASEGT. This CDR3 is built from 15 residues. CDR3 in DNA: TGTGCCACCACTGTGGGGGCTAATATCGCGGACGAGCAGTACTTC. Translating it yields CATTVGANIADEQYF.